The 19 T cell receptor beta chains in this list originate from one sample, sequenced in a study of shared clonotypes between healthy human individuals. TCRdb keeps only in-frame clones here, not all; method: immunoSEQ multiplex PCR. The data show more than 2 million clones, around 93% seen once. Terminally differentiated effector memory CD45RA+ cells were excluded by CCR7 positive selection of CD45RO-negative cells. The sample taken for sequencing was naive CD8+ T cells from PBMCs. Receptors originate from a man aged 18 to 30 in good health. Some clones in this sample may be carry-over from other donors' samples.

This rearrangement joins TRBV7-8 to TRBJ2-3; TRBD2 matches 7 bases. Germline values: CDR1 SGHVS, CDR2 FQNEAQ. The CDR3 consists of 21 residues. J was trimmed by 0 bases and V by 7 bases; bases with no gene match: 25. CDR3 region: CASTPPRRPGDYSPSTDTQYF. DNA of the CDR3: TGTGCCAGCACCCCACCCCGTCGCCCGGGGGACTATTCACCTAGCACAGATACGCAGTATTTT. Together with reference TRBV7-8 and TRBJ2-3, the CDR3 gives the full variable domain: GAGVSQSPRYKVAKRGQDVALRCDPISGHVSLFWYQQALGQGPEFLTYFQNEAQLDKSGLPSDRFFAERPEGSVSTLKIQRTQQEDSAVYLCASTPPRRPGDYSPSTDTQYFGPGTRLTVL.

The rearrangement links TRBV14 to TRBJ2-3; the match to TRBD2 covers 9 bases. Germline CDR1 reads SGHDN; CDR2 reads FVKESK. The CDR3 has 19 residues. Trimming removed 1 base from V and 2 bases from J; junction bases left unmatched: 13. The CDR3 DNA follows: TGTGCCAGCAGCCAAGGTTACCCCTTGACTAGCGGAACCACAGATACGCAGTATTTT. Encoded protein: CASSQGYPLTSGTTDTQYF. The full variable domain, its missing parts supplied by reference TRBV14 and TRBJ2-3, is EAGVTQFPSHSVIEKGQTVTLRCDPISGHDNLYWYRRVMGKEIKFLLHFVKESKQDESGMPNNRFLAERTGGTYSTLKVQPAELEDSGVYFCASSQGYPLTSGTTDTQYFGPGTRLTVL.

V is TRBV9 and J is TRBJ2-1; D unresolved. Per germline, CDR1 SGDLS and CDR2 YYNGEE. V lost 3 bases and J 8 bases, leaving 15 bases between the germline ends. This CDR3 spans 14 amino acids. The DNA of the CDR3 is TGTGCCAGCAGCGCTAGGATTGATCTCGATGAGCAGTTCTTC. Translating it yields CASSARIDLDEQFF.

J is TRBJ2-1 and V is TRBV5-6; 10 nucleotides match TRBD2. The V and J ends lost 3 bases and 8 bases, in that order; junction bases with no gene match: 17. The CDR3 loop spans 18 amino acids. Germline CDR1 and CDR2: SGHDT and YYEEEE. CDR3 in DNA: TGTGCCAGCAGCTGGCAAGGGGGGGCTAGCGGGAGTCTCGATGAGCAGTTCTTC. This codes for CASSWQGGASGSLDEQFF.

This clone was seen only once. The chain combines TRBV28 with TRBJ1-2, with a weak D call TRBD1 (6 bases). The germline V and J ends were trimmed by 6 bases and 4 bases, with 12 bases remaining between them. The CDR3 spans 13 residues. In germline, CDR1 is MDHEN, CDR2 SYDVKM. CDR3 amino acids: CASRADRSYGYTF. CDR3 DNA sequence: TGTGCCAGCAGGGCGGACAGAAGCTATGGCTACACCTTC.

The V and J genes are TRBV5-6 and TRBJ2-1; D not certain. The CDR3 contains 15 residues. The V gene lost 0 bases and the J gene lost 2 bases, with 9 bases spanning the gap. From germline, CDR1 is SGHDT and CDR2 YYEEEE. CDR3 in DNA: TGTGCCAGCAGCTTGGTTTTGGCCCCCTACAATGAGCAGTTCTTC. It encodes CASSLVLAPYNEQFF.

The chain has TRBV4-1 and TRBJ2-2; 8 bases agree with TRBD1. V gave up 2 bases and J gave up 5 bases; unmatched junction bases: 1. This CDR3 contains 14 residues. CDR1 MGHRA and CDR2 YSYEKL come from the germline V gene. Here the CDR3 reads CASSQHRGTGELFF. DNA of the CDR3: TGCGCCAGCAGCCAACACAGGGGGACCGGGGAGCTGTTTTTT.

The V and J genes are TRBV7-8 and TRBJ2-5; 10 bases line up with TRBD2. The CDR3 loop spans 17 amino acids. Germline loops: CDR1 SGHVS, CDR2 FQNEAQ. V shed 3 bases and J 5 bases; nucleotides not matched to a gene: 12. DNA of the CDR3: TGTGCCAGCAGCTTGGACCAGCGGGAGGGCCGATGGGAGACCCAGTACTTC. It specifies CASSLDQREGRWETQYF.

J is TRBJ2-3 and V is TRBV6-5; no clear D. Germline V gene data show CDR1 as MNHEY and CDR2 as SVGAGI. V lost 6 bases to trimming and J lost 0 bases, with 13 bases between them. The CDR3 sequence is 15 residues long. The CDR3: CASRLLGGSTDTQYF. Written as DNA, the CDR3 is TGTGCCAGCAGGCTTCTGGGCGGAAGCACAGATACGCAGTATTTT.

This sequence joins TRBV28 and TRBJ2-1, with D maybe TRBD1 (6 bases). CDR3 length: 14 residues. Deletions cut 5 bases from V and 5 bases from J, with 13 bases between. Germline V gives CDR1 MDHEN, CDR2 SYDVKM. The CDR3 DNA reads TGTGCCAGCAGTCTCCAAGGGGGAAACAATGAGCAGTTCTTC. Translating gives CASSLQGGNNEQFF.

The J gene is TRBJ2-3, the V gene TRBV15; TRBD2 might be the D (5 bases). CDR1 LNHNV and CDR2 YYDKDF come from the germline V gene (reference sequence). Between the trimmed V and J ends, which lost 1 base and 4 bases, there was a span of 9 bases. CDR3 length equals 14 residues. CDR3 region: CATSRGTSPDTQYF. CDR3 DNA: TGTGCCACCAGCAGAGGGACTTCCCCAGATACGCAGTATTTT.

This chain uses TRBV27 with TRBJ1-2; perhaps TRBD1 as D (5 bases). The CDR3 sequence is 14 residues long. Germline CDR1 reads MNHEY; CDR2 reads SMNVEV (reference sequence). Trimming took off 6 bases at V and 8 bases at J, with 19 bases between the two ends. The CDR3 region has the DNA TGTGCCAGCAGCCCCGCGGGAGGGGCTCGAGGCTACACCTTC. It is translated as CASSPAGGARGYTF.

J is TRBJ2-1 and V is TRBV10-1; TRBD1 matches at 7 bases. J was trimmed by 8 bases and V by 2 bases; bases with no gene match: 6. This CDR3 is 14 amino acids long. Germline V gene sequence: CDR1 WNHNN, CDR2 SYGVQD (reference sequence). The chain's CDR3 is CASSEETGYDEQFF. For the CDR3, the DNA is TGCGCCAGCAGTGAGGAGACAGGGTACGATGAGCAGTTCTTC.

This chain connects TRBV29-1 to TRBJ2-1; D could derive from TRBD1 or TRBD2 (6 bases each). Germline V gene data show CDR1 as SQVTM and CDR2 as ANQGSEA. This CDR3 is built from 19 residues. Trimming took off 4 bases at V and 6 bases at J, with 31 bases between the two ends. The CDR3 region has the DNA TGCAGCGTTGTAGCTGGGGGGCGGATTACGGACGTTGCGGCCAATGAGCAGTTCTTC. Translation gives CSVVAGGRITDVAANEQFF.

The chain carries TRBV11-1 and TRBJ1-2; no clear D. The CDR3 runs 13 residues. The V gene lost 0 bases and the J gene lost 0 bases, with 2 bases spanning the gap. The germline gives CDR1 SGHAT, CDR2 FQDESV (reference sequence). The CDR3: CASSLASNYGYTF. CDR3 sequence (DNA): TGTGCCAGCAGCTTAGCTTCTAACTATGGCTACACCTTC. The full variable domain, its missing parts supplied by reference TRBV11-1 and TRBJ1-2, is EAEVAQSPRYKITEKSQAVAFWCDPISGHATLYWYRQILGQGPELLVQFQDESVVDDSQLPKDRFSAERLKGVDSTLKIQPAELGDSAMYLCASSLASNYGYTFGSGTRLTVV.

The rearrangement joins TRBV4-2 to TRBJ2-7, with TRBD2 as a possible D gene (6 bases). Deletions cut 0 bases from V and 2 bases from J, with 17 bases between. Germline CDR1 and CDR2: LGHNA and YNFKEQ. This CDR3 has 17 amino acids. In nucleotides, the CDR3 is TGTGCCAGCAGCCAAGAACCCTTGGCGGGAAGCCCCTACGAGCAGTACTTC. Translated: CASSQEPLAGSPYEQYF.

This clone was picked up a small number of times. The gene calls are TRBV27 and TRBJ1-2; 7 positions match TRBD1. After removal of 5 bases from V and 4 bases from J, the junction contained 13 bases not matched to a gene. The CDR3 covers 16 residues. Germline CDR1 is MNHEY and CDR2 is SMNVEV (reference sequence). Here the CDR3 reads CASSPTLIGGRYGYTF. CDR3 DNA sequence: TGTGCCAGCAGTCCCACCCTGATAGGGGGCCGCTATGGCTACACCTTC.

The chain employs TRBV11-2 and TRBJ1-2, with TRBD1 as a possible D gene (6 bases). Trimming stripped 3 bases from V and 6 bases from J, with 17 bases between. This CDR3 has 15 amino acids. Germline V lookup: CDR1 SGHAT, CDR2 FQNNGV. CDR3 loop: CASSLDSQHPNGYTF. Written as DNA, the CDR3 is TGTGCCAGCAGCTTGGACAGTCAGCACCCCAATGGCTACACCTTC. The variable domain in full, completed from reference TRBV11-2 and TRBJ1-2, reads EAGVAQSPRYKIIEKRQSVAFWCNPISGHATLYWYQQILGQGPKLLIQFQNNGVVDDSQLPKDRFSAERLKGVDSTLKIQPAKLEDSAVYLCASSLDSQHPNGYTFGSGTRLTVV.

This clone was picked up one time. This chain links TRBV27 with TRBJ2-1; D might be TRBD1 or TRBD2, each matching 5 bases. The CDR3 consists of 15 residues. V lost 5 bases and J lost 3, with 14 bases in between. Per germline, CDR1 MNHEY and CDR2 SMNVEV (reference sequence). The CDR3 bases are TGTGCCAGCAGTATGAGGGGTGGGGGCTACAATGAGCAGTTCTTC. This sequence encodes CASSMRGGGYNEQFF.